These 25 T cell receptor beta chains originate from one sample sequenced in a study of siplizumab effects on memory and regulatory T cells. Using immunoSEQ multiplex PCR, the repertoire was profiled, and TCRdb retains in-frame clones only, with some absent. The data contain 110,000 or so clones, roughly 95% of them singletons. Source material: non-Treg CD4+ T cells sorted from blood. Receptors were obtained from a human donor in good health.

The chain employs TRBV7-2 and TRBJ2-6; no clear D gene. The CDR3 is made up of 15 amino acids. The V end lost 3 bases, the J end lost 1 base, and 7 bases lay between the germline ends. Germline assignment: CDR1 SGHTA and CDR2 FQGNSA. The CDR3 bases are TGTGCCAGCAGCTTTTTGGGATCTGGGGCCAACGTCCTGACTTTC. Its protein is CASSFLGSGANVLTF.

The chain uses TRBV6-4 and TRBJ1-2; 8 bases are shared with TRBD1. CDR1 MRHNA and CDR2 SNTAGT come from the germline V gene. J lost 1 base, V lost 5 bases, and 9 bases had no gene match. The CDR3 loop spans 16 amino acids. The CDR3 DNA reads as TGTGCCAGCAGTCGGGACAGGACAAAAAGTAACTATGGCTACACCTTC. Translating it yields CASSRDRTKSNYGYTF.

The chain recombines TRBV7-7 with TRBJ2-2; the D gene is possibly TRBD2 (5 bases). CDR1 is SSHAT, CDR2 FNYEAQ, per germline (reference sequence). V was trimmed by 6 bases and J by 4 bases, leaving 15 bases between them. The CDR3 consists of 15 residues. The CDR3 sequence is CASSLNPGITGELFF. The CDR3 DNA reads as TGTGCCAGCAGTTTGAACCCGGGGATCACCGGGGAGCTGTTTTTT. The entire variable domain, with the rest obtained from reference TRBV7-7 and TRBJ2-2, is as follows: GAGVSQSPRYKVTKRGQDVTLRCDPISSHATLYWYQQALGQGPEFLTYFNYEAQPDKSGLPSDRFSAERPEGSISTLTIQRTEQRDSAMYRCASSLNPGITGELFFGEGSRLTVL.

J is TRBJ2-1 and V is TRBV30; no firm D call. Trimming took 0 bases from V and 4 from J, leaving 4 bases between them. Germline V gives CDR1 GTSNPN, CDR2 SVGIG (reference sequence). The CDR3 contains 12 residues. The CDR3 DNA follows: TGTGCCTGGAGTGTTGCTTACAATGAGCAGTTCTTC. It specifies CAWSVAYNEQFF.

The V and J genes are TRBV14 and TRBJ2-4; D is possibly TRBD1 (6 bases). The germline CDR1 and CDR2 sequences are SGHDN and FVKESK. The CDR3 length is 15 residues. Trimming removed 0 bases from V and 1 base from J, with 7 bases in between. In DNA form, the CDR3 reads TGTGCCAGCAGCCAAGAGGGGGCGGCCAAAAACATTCAGTACTTC. This translates into CASSQEGAAKNIQYF.

This clone was observed once. The chain links TRBV30 to TRBJ1-1; no reliable D call. V shed 2 bases and J shed 7 bases, with 8 bases lying between them. There are 11 residues in the CDR3. The V gene's germline CDR1 is GTSNPN and CDR2 SVGIG (reference sequence). CDR3 sequence reads: CAWSRRREAFF. CDR3 nucleotide sequence: TGTGCCTGGAGTAGGCGGCGTGAAGCTTTCTTT.

The genes are TRBV30 and TRBJ2-1; D not resolved. Trimming took 3 bases from V and 6 from J, leaving 12 bases between them. Germline assignment: CDR1 GTSNPN and CDR2 SVGIG (reference sequence). This CDR3 spans 13 amino acids. The CDR3 DNA sequence: TGTGCCTGGAGGCGTCCAGCCCTCAATGAGCAGTTCTTC. Translated: CAWRRPALNEQFF.

The rearrangement links TRBV5-6 to TRBJ1-1, with D possibly matching TRBD1 (5 bases). CDR1 SGHDT and CDR2 YYEEEE come from the germline V gene. Trimming left V 2 bases short and J 4 bases short, with 12 bases between. This CDR3 is 14 amino acids long. CDR3 sequence reads: CASSLVFGGTEAFF. Written as DNA, the CDR3 is TGTGCCAGCAGCTTAGTGTTTGGGGGCACTGAAGCTTTCTTT. Variable domain in full (rest from reference TRBV5-6 and TRBJ1-1): DAGVTQSPTHLIKTRGQQVTLRCSPKSGHDTVSWYQQALGQGPQFIFQYYEEEERQRGNFPDRFSGHQFPNYSSELNVNALLLGDSALYLCASSLVFGGTEAFFGQGTRLTVV.

This clone was detected only a few times. The chain recombines TRBV7-3 with TRBJ2-2, with 8 bases identical to TRBD2. Trimming cost V 5 bases and J 4 bases; bases outside gene matches: 3. Germline V lookup: CDR1 SGHTA, CDR2 FQGTGA. The CDR3 spans 14 residues. CDR3 coding DNA: TGTGCCAGCAGCCCGGGGGGGTTCACCGGGGAGCTGTTTTTT. This encodes CASSPGGFTGELFF.

The gene calls are TRBV12-5 and TRBJ1-1; D gene uncertain. This CDR3 is built from 13 residues. CDR1 and CDR2 (germline): LGHNT, FRNRAP. V was cut by 3 bases and J by 1 base, with 6 bases left in between. CDR3 residues: CASGFSGNTEAFF. CDR3 DNA sequence: TGTGCTAGTGGTTTTTCGGGGAACACTGAAGCTTTCTTT.

The rearrangement links TRBV6-1 to TRBJ2-2, with 7 bases lining up with TRBD1. Germline CDR1 reads MNHNS; CDR2 reads SASEGT. The ends lost 6 bases at V and 9 bases at J; junction bases unmatched: 10. This CDR3 has 14 residues. The CDR3 region has the DNA TGTGCCAGCAGCCTACAGGGGTCAGGCCGGGAGCTGTTTTTT. As protein: CASSLQGSGRELFF.

The CDR3 here is CASSRENTGELFF. The CDR3 DNA reads TGTGCCAGCAGTCGGGAGAACACCGGGGAGCTGTTTTTT. This sequence joins TRBV5-6 and TRBJ2-2; a weak D match, TRBD2 (5 bases). Trimming took 5 bases from V and 1 from J, leaving 6 bases between them. CDR1 and CDR2 from the germline V gene are SGHDT and YYEEEE. The CDR3 is made up of 13 amino acids.

This chain uses TRBV18 with TRBJ2-3, with TRBD2 matching 12 bases. V lost 2 bases and J lost 3; bases outside the gene matches: 0. This CDR3 has 15 residues. The V gene's germline CDR1 is KGHSH and CDR2 LQKENI. In DNA, the CDR3 is TGTGCCAGCTCACCAGGACTAGCGGGGACAGATACGCAGTATTTT. Amino acids: CASSPGLAGTDTQYF.

The rearrangement links TRBV7-2 to TRBJ2-3; tentatively, D is TRBD1 (5 bases). The V gene lost 7 bases and the J gene lost 2 bases, with 10 bases spanning the gap. Germline values: CDR1 SGHTA, CDR2 FQGNSA. This CDR3 region has 13 residues. For the CDR3, the DNA is TGTGCCAGCACCCCAGGGAACACAGATACGCAGTATTTT. It yields the protein CASTPGNTDTQYF.

The chain links TRBV6-1 to TRBJ1-5, with D uncertain. V gave up 8 bases and J gave up 4 bases, with 15 bases separating them. The CDR3 loop spans 14 amino acids. Germline loops: CDR1 MNHNS, CDR2 SASEGT. The CDR3 sequence: CASVLDLTNQPQHF. The CDR3 coding sequence is TGTGCCAGCGTTCTCGACCTAACAAATCAGCCCCAGCATTTT.

This clone was found once. This chain uses TRBV10-2 with TRBJ2-1; D not resolved. V was cut by 0 bases and J by 6 bases, with 18 bases left in between. CDR3 length: 17 residues. Germline-derived CDR1 and CDR2 are WSHSY and SAAADI. CDR3 amino acids: CASSESRASKYSNEQFF. The CDR3 DNA follows: TGCGCCAGCAGTGAGTCTAGGGCTAGTAAGTATTCCAATGAGCAGTTCTTC.

This clone was seen once. The chain joins TRBV29-1 to TRBJ2-5; the match to TRBD2 covers 8 bases. The CDR3 has 16 residues. Looked up from germline, CDR1 is SQVTM and CDR2 is ANQGSEA. V trimming: 1 base; J trimming: 3 bases; junction bases outside the gene matches: 10. CDR3 in DNA: TGCAGCGTTGAAGCGGCCGGGGGGGGGCGTAAAGAGACCCAGTACTTC. Amino acids: CSVEAAGGGRKETQYF.

The chain carries TRBV4-1 and TRBJ2-2, with D perhaps matching TRBD1 (5 bases). Germline CDR1 and CDR2: MGHRA and YSYEKL. V shed 0 bases and J shed 6 bases, with 17 bases lying between them. This CDR3 comprises 17 residues. The CDR3 DNA reads as TGCGCCAGCAGCCAAGATCGCGGCAGGGTAGCCGCCGGGGAGCTGTTTTTT. Translating gives CASSQDRGRVAAGELFF.

CDR3 DNA: TGTGCCAGCAGCCTGGGGCCCGAGGGCACTGAAGCTTTCTTT. It encodes CASSLGPEGTEAFF. The rearrangement links TRBV21-1 to TRBJ1-1. TRBV21-1 has pseudogene status. The CDR3 length is 14 residues.

The CDR3 bases are TGTGCCAGCAGCGCACAAGGATCTGGTACGCAGTATTTT. Translation gives CASSAQGSGTQYF. The V and J genes are TRBV7-3 and TRBJ2-3, with D hard to call. V was clipped by 5 bases and J by 8 bases, with 14 bases between them. Germline V gives CDR1 SGHTA, CDR2 FQGTGA. CDR3 size: 13 residues.

This clone is a singleton in its sample. This chain joins TRBV6-6 and TRBJ2-4; 8 bases match TRBD2. Germline CDR1 reads MNHNY; CDR2 reads SVGAGI (reference sequence). Trimming at V came to 6 bases and at J to 3 bases, leaving 4 bases not matched to a gene. This CDR3 comprises 14 residues. This CDR3 is CASSPGGVKNIQYF. The CDR3 DNA is TGTGCCAGCAGCCCGGGGGGGGTCAAAAACATTCAGTACTTC.

The chain employs TRBV6-1 and TRBJ2-6; the D gene could be TRBD1 or TRBD2 (6 bases each). Trimming removed 6 bases from V and 0 bases from J, with 9 bases in between. This CDR3 is built from 15 residues. Germline CDR1 reads MNHNS; CDR2 reads SASEGT. The CDR3 sequence: CASRGGGSGANVLTF. CDR3 DNA sequence: TGTGCCAGCAGGGGGGGCGGCTCTGGGGCCAACGTCCTGACTTTC.

The chain recombines TRBV28 with TRBJ1-2; D might be TRBD1 (6 bases). The CDR3 sequence is 13 residues long. With 6 bases removed from V and 8 bases from J, the gap between germline ends came to 16 bases. Germline-derived CDR1 and CDR2 are MDHEN and SYDVKM. In DNA form, the CDR3 reads TGTGCCAGCAGGGTGGAACTAAGGGGGGGCTACACCTTC. Amino acid sequence: CASRVELRGGYTF.

The chain recombines TRBV7-3 with TRBJ2-3; D is possibly TRBD2 (7 bases). Germline CDR1 SGHTA, CDR2 FQGTGA. Trimming removed 5 bases at V and 0 bases at J, with 9 bases between. CDR3 length equals 14 residues. The CDR3 reads CASSGGASTDTQYF. In DNA, the CDR3 is TGTGCCAGCAGCGGGGGGGCTAGCACAGATACGCAGTATTTT.

The gene calls are TRBV7-8 and TRBJ1-1; D unclear. The CDR3 loop spans 11 amino acids. The V end lost 5 bases, the J end lost 8 bases, and 9 bases lay between the germline ends. Germline V gene sequence: CDR1 SGHVS, CDR2 FQNEAQ. The CDR3 region has the DNA TGTGCCAGCAGCCTTGCACTGGAAGCTTTCTTT. Protein sequence: CASSLALEAFF.